In its sample, the clone carrying this T cell receptor (beta chain) was seen a few times. The sample belongs to a study of blood T cells in healthy people across ages. Sample-barcoded 5' priming and a J-beta primer mix drove a second PCR of roughly 6 to 12 cycles. TCRdb re-analysed the 5' RACE reads in MiXCR, keeping a single row per CDR3 protein. Altogether about 1.1 million distinct CDR3 sequences are present, roughly two fifths being singletons, with the ten largest covering about 12%. The CDR3 spans 15 residues. V dropped 3 bases and J dropped 4; count of bases not matched to a gene: 5. This sequence was found in a man aged 18 to 29 in good health. The chain carries TRBV12-3 or TRBV12-4 and TRBJ1-4; TRBD1 matches at 7 bases. The sequenced sample was blood. CDR3 sequence (DNA): TGTGCCAGCAGTTTCCAGGACAGGTATAATGAAAAACTGTTTTTT. Protein product: CASSFQDRYNEKLFF.